The present T cell receptor (beta chain) was sequenced within a study of CD8+CD57+ T cells in acquired aplastic anemia. The template used for profiling TCR beta VDJ and CDR3 was genomic DNA. TCRdb itself ran the reads through MiXCR, one entry per CDR3 protein. The data show about 160,000 distinct CDR3 sequences, about 45% seen once. It was patients with CD8+CD57+ cell expansion by flow cytometry who were chosen for sequencing. Diagnosis of severe acquired aplastic anemia applied to all patients. Study-wide points: Between patients and controls, 25 to 35 CD8+ CDR3 sequences were found in common. Patients and controls had CD8+ Simpson's diversity values that were not significantly distinct.

This clonotype has ten or more counts. No antigen is known for it. Trimming cost V 0 bases and J 3 bases, with 3 bases left between them. Germline V CDR1 and CDR2: DFQATT, SNEGSKA (reference sequence). This CDR3 has 11 amino acids. Sequenced: sorted CD4+, CD8+, or CD8+CD57+ T cells (not recorded which) from PBMCs. This rearrangement joins TRBV20-1 to TRBJ2-7; D is undetermined. This clonotype was obtained from a human donor with aplastic anemia. CDR3 in amino acids: CSAREYYEQYF. The CDR3 nucleotides read TGCAGTGCTAGAGAGTACTACGAGCAGTACTTC.